The rows below give T cell receptor beta chains drawn from one sample of a study of preoperative IRX-2 immunotherapy in early breast cancer. Clones were sequenced by immunoSEQ multiplex PCR, and TCRdb holds only the in-frame ones, with some missing. The sample records about 42,000 clones, approximately 80% being singletons. Sequences were derived from tumor tissue, sampled after IRX-2 immunotherapy. These receptors came from a human donor with breast cancer. Each CDR3 is given with its conserved first and last residue. Fields, in order: CDR3 length, V gene, J gene, CDR3 protein.

>16|TRBV7-6|TRBJ2-3
CASSGGQGGTTDTQYF
>14|TRBV6-8|TRBJ1-5
CATQKDFPNQPQHF
>14|TRBV18|TRBJ2-2
CASSPPKGTGELFF
>15|TRBV6-8|TRBJ1-1
CAISGGGLVVGEAFF
>14|TRBV5-1|TRBJ2-3
CASSLGGGTDTQYF
>15|TRBV19|TRBJ2-3
CASSIMGAVTDTQYF
>15|TRBV19|TRBJ1-5
CASQRQAGGNQPQHF
>16|TRBV9|TRBJ2-7
CASSETSGGPTGEQYF
>16|TRBV6-8|TRBJ1-1
CASSAYPGQGFTEAFF
>17|TRBV5-1|TRBJ2-7
CASSPDRTTVKPYEQYF
>16|TRBV11-3|TRBJ2-1
CASNSRRGAIFNEQFF
>16|TRBV14|TRBJ2-1
CASSQQLLAGAHEQFF
>15|TRBV28|TRBJ2-7
CASSPYGRSSYEQYF
>17|TRBV7-1|TRBJ2-3
CANSLGTGQGSTDTQYF
>15|TRBV11-3|TRBJ1-1
CASSSRGGPNTEAFF
>12|TRBV18|TRBJ2-1
CASSPLGNEQFF
>14|TRBV9|TRBJ1-1
CASRNAGLNTEAFF
>15|TRBV5-1|TRBJ2-7
CASSLGGQDLYEQYF
>15|TRBV19|TRBJ1-5
CASSMRGGSNQPQHF
>15|TRBV15|TRBJ1-6
CATTPRLGLDSPLHF
>15|TRBV7-1|TRBJ1-5
CASTRGGLSNQPQHF
>15|TRBV19|TRBJ2-2
CASSKGGRHGGELFF
>12|TRBV29-1|TRBJ2-7
CSAHQQGSEQYF
>20|TRBV11-3|TRBJ2-7
CASSLSESRVGGLTEYEQYF
>13|TRBV6-8|TRBJ2-2
CASTLLVPGELFF
>12|TRBV19|TRBJ2-3
CASSMLGDTQYF
>14|TRBV5-1|TRBJ2-4
CASSSGGGVDIQYF
>16|TRBV6-8|TRBJ1-5
CASSAAGQGSNQPQHF
>15|TRBV12-5|TRBJ2-2
CASRSGSGDTGELFF
>15|TRBV6-8|TRBJ1-4
CASSYLDRANEKLFF
>15|TRBV5-1|TRBJ2-5
CASSLRYSPQETQYF
>16|TRBV19|TRBJ2-2
CASSMKGGGNTGELFF
>17|TRBV11-3|TRBJ2-3
CASSMTSGMRGTDTQYF
>15|TRBV28|TRBJ2-7
CASRIKPGLAREQYF
>16|TRBV6-7|TRBJ1-2
CASSEWGGQLLWGYTF
>13|TRBV19|TRBJ1-5
CASSMTGAQPQHF
>14|TRBV6-8|TRBJ1-4
CASSKGDTNEKLFF
>19|TRBV19|TRBJ2-7
CAANHLGGGPEVGRREQYF
>14|TRBV11-3|TRBJ1-4
CASSQRSTNEKLFF